Following are 6 T cell receptor beta chains from one sample sequenced in a study of blood T cell repertoires in COVID-19. Sequencing was performed with immunoSEQ multiplex PCR; in TCRdb, only in-frame clones are kept and a portion is missing. In the table there are about 320,000 clones, about 90% of which are singletons. What was sequenced was peripheral blood. These receptors came from a man aged 18-30 years who had recovered from COVID-19.

The chain joins TRBV5-4 to TRBJ1-1, with 8 positions matching TRBD1. The J segment lost 3 bases and the V segment lost 4 bases, leaving 5 bases of the junction unmatched. The germline V gene has CDR1 SGHNT and CDR2 YYREEE (reference sequence). This CDR3 spans 14 amino acids. The CDR3 nucleotides read TGTGCCAGCAGCCCAGGGGGCTCGGACACTGAAGCTTTCTTT. This encodes CASSPGGSDTEAFF.

The rearrangement uses TRBV5-1 and TRBJ2-4, with TRBD2 as a possible D gene (5 bases). Germline-derived CDR1 and CDR2 are SGHRS and YFSETQ. V lost 4 bases, J lost 3 bases, and 8 bases lay in between. The CDR3 is made up of 13 amino acids. For the CDR3, the DNA is TGCGCCAGCAGCATCGGGGTCAAAAACATTCAGTACTTC. Translated: CASSIGVKNIQYF. The full variable domain, in which reference TRBV5-1 and TRBJ2-4 provide the parts outside the CDR3, is KAGVTQTPRYLIKTRGQQVTLSCSPISGHRSVSWYQQTPGQGLQFLFEYFSETQRNKGNFPGRFSGRQFSNSRSEMNVSTLELGDSALYLCASSIGVKNIQYFGAGTRLSVL.

CDR3 loop: CASSQDGGRANTEAFF. CDR3 DNA sequence: TGCGCCAGCAGCCAAGATGGAGGACGGGCGAACACTGAAGCTTTCTTT. The chain employs TRBV4-1 and TRBJ1-1; D not resolved. The CDR3 is 16 residues long. Per germline, CDR1 MGHRA and CDR2 YSYEKL. The V end lost 0 bases, the J end lost 1 base, and 12 bases lay between the germline ends.

The V gene is TRBV7-2, the J gene TRBJ1-1; D is ambiguous. Germline V gives CDR1 SGHTA, CDR2 FQGNSA. V was clipped by 0 bases and J by 5 bases, with 10 bases between them. CDR3 length: 14 amino acids. The CDR3 loop reads CASSLAWRGTEAFF. CDR3 nucleotide sequence: TGTGCCAGCAGCTTAGCCTGGAGAGGGACTGAAGCTTTCTTT.

CDR3 in amino acids: CAWSVGGGPGYTF. The CDR3 coding sequence is TGTGCCTGGAGTGTAGGAGGGGGCCCTGGCTACACCTTC. The rearrangement joins TRBV30 to TRBJ1-2, with 7 bases identical to TRBD1. The CDR3 consists of 13 residues. With V trimmed by 0 bases and J by 7 bases, 5 bases remained unmatched. Germline V gene sequence: CDR1 GTSNPN, CDR2 SVGIG (reference sequence).

V usage is TRBV18 and J usage is TRBJ2-7; 9 positions match TRBD2. Germline V gene lookup returns CDR1 KGHSH and CDR2 LQKENI. CDR3 size: 14 residues. V lost 3 bases to trimming and J lost 4 bases; unmatched junction nucleotides: 4. CDR3 sequence: CASSPQREAYEQYF. Here the CDR3 DNA reads TGTGCCAGCTCACCCCAGCGGGAGGCATACGAGCAGTACTTC.